This T cell receptor beta chain was identified in a study of blood T cell repertoires in COVID-19. Germline assignment: CDR1 SQVTM and CDR2 ANQGSEA. J was trimmed by 8 bases and V by 7 bases; bases with no gene match: 7. The CDR3 spans 13 residues. This clone was detected only a few times. Original analysis: Estimates of nucleated cell counts were drawn from the amplification of reference gene primers. The protocol was immunoSEQ multiplex PCR, while the TCRdb copy is restricted to in-frame clones and leaves out a portion. That table gives V, J and clone size, and the DNA gave D and trimming. The table has hundreds of thousands of clones, about nine tenths seen once; the top ten hold roughly 11%.

This sequence originates from a woman between 25 and 40 years old with COVID-19, enrolled during active disease. Source material: peripheral blood. J is TRBJ1-4 and V is TRBV29-1; 10 nucleotides line up with TRBD1. The CDR3 loop is CSADRGLGEKLFF. The CDR3, as DNA: TGCAGCGCCGACAGGGGGCTGGGGGAAAAACTGTTTTTT.